This record concerns one T cell receptor (beta chain) sequence. Its antigen is still unknown. This CDR3 has 15 residues. The V end lost 0 bases, the J end lost 7 bases, and 16 bases lay between the germline ends. Germline values: CDR1 LNHDA, CDR2 SQIVND (reference sequence). The naive CD8 population came from CD45RO-negative cells selected for CCR7, without terminally differentiated effector memory CD45RA+ cells. Here immunoSEQ multiplex PCR was the method, and the copy in TCRdb shows in-frame clones only, minus some. The sample consists of 2 million to 2.5 million clones, about 92% of them appearing once. This record belongs to a study of shared clonotypes between healthy human individuals. Overall study: Three plates each covered CD4 naive and memory; CD8 naive two, CD8 memory one.

Study-wide results and caveats: Among non-shared clonotypes, generation probabilities were lower than among those shared by all four donors.

The specimen sequenced was naive CD8+ T cells from PBMCs. The chain has TRBV19 and TRBJ2-7; possible D gene TRBD2, 5 bases. This TCR came from a man in his late teens or twenties in good health. Some clones in this sample may be carry-over from other donors' samples. The DNA for the CDR3 is TGTGCCAGTAGTATAGATCGTGGCAGAACTAGGGAGCAGTACTTC. Protein sequence: CASSIDRGRTREQYF.